Given below is one TCR beta chain in context. The antigen remains unidentified. The source of the sample is a study of CD8 T cells in ankylosing spondylitis. Study-wide results and caveats: Prior work had noted some motif variants in reactive arthritis blood and synovial fluid. Ankylosing spondylitis blood appeared to carry a characteristic TCR beta motif of several highly homologous variants. Disease-linked clones reportedly concentrated significantly in matched ankylosing spondylitis synovial fluid.

J lost 9 bases, V lost 4 bases, and 6 bases had no gene match. The germline V gene has CDR1 MNHEY and CDR2 SVGAGI. This CDR3 spans 15 amino acids. Quantitative 5'-RACE was performed with molecular barcodes, and it yielded the TCR beta libraries. TCRdb called the 5' RACE reads again in MiXCR, with one record for every CDR3 protein. The sample holds more than 250,000 distinct CDR3 sequences, roughly 8% seen once. The V call is TRBV6-5, the J call TRBJ2-2; 12 bases line up with TRBD1. This sequence was found in a male donor with ankylosing spondylitis. The sequenced material came from blood, either unsorted or a sorted T cell fraction (not recorded which). The CDR3: CASSLGQGAEWELFF. In nucleotides, the CDR3 is TGTGCCAGCAGTTTGGGACAGGGGGCCGAATGGGAGCTGTTTTTT.